This is a list of T cell receptor beta chains from one sample in a study of T cell repertoires in cytomegalovirus infection. TCRdb re-called the reads through MiXCR, storing one row per CDR3 protein. Of roughly 600,000 distinct CDR3 sequences in the sample, roughly a quarter were seen once. The sequenced sample consisted of CD8+ T cells from PBMCs. The receptors derive from a human donor in good health (CMV status not recorded). Some clones in this sample may be carry-over from other donors' samples. The CDR3 runs from the conserved cysteine through the conserved F or W. A D gene is named only where the DNA matches it firmly. Size is stated for part of the rows, as once, few or many counts, or as a class when the clone is expanded.

>.|TRBV4-1|.|TRBJ2-5
CASSQDRGRQETQYF
TGCGCCAGCAGCCAAGACAGGGGACGGCAAGAGACCCAGTACTTC
>.|TRBV28|.|TRBJ2-1
CASTTDWDEQFF
TGTGCCAGCACAACAGACTGGGATGAGCAGTTCTTC
>few|TRBV4-3|.|TRBJ2-3
CASSQDYGPSEDTQYF
TGCGCCAGCAGCCAAGATTATGGTCCCTCCGAAGATACGCAGTATTTT
>.|TRBV23-1|TRBD1|TRBJ2-5
CASSQPDREVEETQYF
TGCGCCAGCAGTCAGCCGGACAGGGAAGTGGAAGAGACCCAGTACTTC
>.|TRBV7-9|.|TRBJ2-5
CASSPPGGGLQETQYF
TGTGCCAGCAGCCCTCCGGGTGGGGGACTGCAAGAGACCCAGTACTTC
>many|TRBV6-2/TRBV6-3|.|TRBJ1-1
CASSYGGAGTEAFF
TGTGCCAGCAGTTATGGGGGGGCTGGCACTGAAGCTTTCTTT
>.|TRBV20-1|TRBD1|TRBJ1-6
CSASPDRAYNSPLHF
TGCAGTGCTAGTCCGGACAGGGCCTATAATTCACCCCTCCACTTT
>many|TRBV5-1|.|TRBJ1-1
CASSLAGNAEAFF
TGCGCCAGCAGCTTGGCCGGTAATGCTGAAGCTTTCTTT
>few|TRBV20-1|TRBD2|TRBJ2-1
CSASLLAGPNEQFF
TGCAGTGCTAGCCTACTAGCGGGGCCCAATGAGCAGTTCTTC
>.|TRBV7-9|TRBD1|TRBJ1-2
CASSSTGQGTEGYTF
TGTGCCAGCAGCTCGACGGGACAGGGGACGGAGGGCTACACCTTC
>many|TRBV7-3|.|TRBJ2-1
CASSLNSPDSTYNEQFF
TGTGCCAGCAGCTTAAATTCCCCGGACAGCACCTACAATGAGCAGTTCTTC
>.|TRBV7-9|.|TRBJ1-5
CASSPEVVSGREEPQHF
TGTGCCAGCAGCCCTGAGGTGGTGAGTGGTCGCGAAGAGCCCCAGCATTTT
>few|TRBV11-1|.|TRBJ2-1
CASSRSFGTYYNEQFF
TGTGCCAGCAGTCGCTCGTTCGGGACATATTACAATGAGCAGTTCTTC
>.|TRBV7-9|TRBD2|TRBJ2-5
CASSTPSGGMETQYF
TGTGCCAGCAGCACCCCGAGCGGGGGGATGGAGACCCAGTACTTC
>few|TRBV7-9|.|TRBJ1-1
CASSSREDTEAFF
TGTGCCAGCAGCTCGAGGGAGGACACTGAAGCTTTCTTT
>few|TRBV20-1|.|TRBJ2-1
CSAADSESYNEQFF
TGCAGTGCTGCCGACAGCGAATCCTACAATGAGCAGTTCTTC
>few|TRBV19|.|TRBJ2-7
CASSGVTGSSYEQYF
TGTGCCAGTAGTGGGGTAACTGGGAGCTCCTACGAGCAGTACTTC
>.|TRBV5-6|TRBD1|TRBJ2-7
CANSQDRYEQYF
TGTGCCAACAGCCAGGACAGGTACGAGCAGTACTTC
>.|TRBV24-1|TRBD2|TRBJ2-5
CATSDPGTSGGSYQETQYF
TGTGCCACCAGTGACCCCGGGACTAGCGGGGGTTCGTACCAAGAGACCCAGTACTTC
>many|TRBV19|TRBD1|TRBJ2-1
CASTTGGNEQFF
TGTGCCAGCACAACAGGGGGCAATGAGCAGTTCTTC
>.|TRBV20-1|.|TRBJ2-7
CSARPPPTAPIYEQYF
TGCAGTGCTAGACCTCCCCCGACAGCTCCGATTTACGAGCAGTACTTC
>once|TRBV12-3/TRBV12-4|.|TRBJ2-4
CASSLMGIQYF
TGTGCCAGCAGTTTAATGGGCATTCAGTACTTC
>.|TRBV20-1|.|TRBJ2-4
CSAGDTGNIQYF
TGCAGTGCAGGAGACACGGGTAACATTCAGTACTTC
>.|TRBV25-1|.|TRBJ2-1
CASSGGVPSYNEQFF
TGTGCCAGCAGTGGGGGGGTTCCCTCCTACAATGAGCAGTTCTTC
>.|TRBV6-2/TRBV6-3|TRBD2|TRBJ2-1
CANRITLGAGGINEQFF
TGTGCCAACAGGATTACCCTTGGAGCGGGGGGTATCAATGAGCAGTTCTTC
>once|TRBV27|TRBD1|TRBJ2-4
CASSLPDRAGIQYF
TGTGCCAGCAGTTTACCTGACAGGGCGGGCATTCAGTACTTC
>many|TRBV7-3|.|TRBJ2-1
CASSPRQYLYNEQFF
TGTGCCAGCAGCCCCCGACAGTACCTCTACAATGAGCAGTTCTTC
>.|TRBV6-2/TRBV6-3|TRBD1|TRBJ2-2
CASSQRDRGYTGELFF
TGTGCCAGCAGCCAAAGGGACAGGGGTTACACCGGGGAGCTGTTTTTT
>few|TRBV7-9|.|TRBJ1-1
CASSFGEEAFF
TGTGCCAGCAGCTTTGGAGAAGAAGCTTTCTTT
>many|TRBV7-9|TRBD2|TRBJ2-1
CASSSWTSGGPGNEQFF
TGTGCCAGCAGCTCCTGGACTAGCGGGGGCCCAGGGAATGAGCAGTTCTTC
>few|TRBV20-1|TRBD2|TRBJ2-7
CSARDSGGVSYEQYF
TGCAGTGCTAGGGATAGCGGGGGGGTCTCCTACGAGCAGTACTTC
>many|TRBV4-1|.|TRBJ1-4
CASSQRRGTNEKLFF
TGCGCCAGCAGCCAACGCCGTGGAACTAATGAAAAACTGTTTTTT
>.|TRBV29-1|.|TRBJ2-1
CSAEASNYNEQFF
TGCAGCGCTGAGGCTAGCAACTACAATGAGCAGTTCTTC
>few|TRBV9|TRBD1|TRBJ2-5
CASSESDRAIETQYF
TGTGCCAGCAGCGAATCAGACAGGGCCATAGAGACCCAGTACTTC
>many|TRBV6-1|.|TRBJ2-2
CASSYPGQNTGELFF
TGTGCCAGCAGTTATCCGGGACAGAACACCGGGGAGCTGTTTTTT
>.|TRBV4-1|TRBD2|TRBJ2-1
CASSPSGLAGDEFF
TGCGCCAGCAGCCCCTCCGGACTAGCGGGGGATGAGTTCTTC
>many|TRBV6-5|.|TRBJ1-2
CASSYSSLGRYTF
TGTGCCAGCAGTTACTCGAGTCTCGGGCGCTACACCTTC
>.|TRBV29-1|.|TRBJ2-2
CSVAISGELFF
TGCAGCGTTGCCATCTCCGGGGAGCTGTTTTTT
>.|TRBV19|.|TRBJ1-5
CASSTPADSYNQPQHF
TGTGCCAGTAGTACTCCCGCGGACAGCTACAATCAGCCCCAGCATTTT
>many|TRBV6-6|.|TRBJ2-5
CASSYSKGSTETQYF
TGTGCCAGCAGTTACTCAAAGGGTAGCACAGAGACCCAGTACTTC
>.|TRBV18|.|TRBJ1-1
CASSSDRQAFF
TGTGCCAGCTCATCCGATCGACAAGCTTTCTTT
>few|TRBV7-6|TRBD2|TRBJ2-3
CASSLGATSGASTDTQYF
TGTGCCAGCAGCTTAGGCGCGACTAGCGGGGCCAGCACAGATACGCAGTATTTT
>few|TRBV24-1|TRBD1|TRBJ2-1
CATSDGQGVGVDEQFF
TGTGCCACCAGTGATGGACAGGGGGTAGGGGTCGATGAGCAGTTCTTC
>.|TRBV4-1|TRBD1|TRBJ1-1
CASSHRTGGYAEAFF
TGCGCCAGCAGCCATCGGACAGGGGGCTATGCTGAAGCTTTCTTT
>.|TRBV5-5|.|TRBJ2-7
CASSLPGEVYEQYF
TGTGCCAGCAGCTTGCCAGGGGAAGTTTACGAGCAGTACTTC
>few|TRBV29-1|.|TRBJ2-3
CSVEDWAGSTDTQYF
TGCAGCGTTGAAGATTGGGCAGGATCCACAGATACGCAGTATTTT
>.|TRBV2|.|TRBJ1-2
CASSEGEGSAGYTF
TGTGCCAGCAGTGAAGGGGAGGGATCAGCTGGCTACACCTTC
>few|TRBV14|.|TRBJ2-3
CASSQDGNTDTQYF
TGTGCCAGCAGCCAAGACGGGAACACAGATACGCAGTATTTT
>few|TRBV6-2/TRBV6-3|.|TRBJ1-1
CASSYAFMNTEAFF
TGTGCCAGCAGTTACGCTTTTATGAACACTGAAGCTTTCTTT
>.|TRBV24-1|TRBD1|TRBJ2-3
CATSDPGQTTSALTDTQYF
TGTGCCACCAGTGACCCGGGACAGACGACCTCTGCCCTCACAGATACGCAGTATTTT
>.|TRBV4-1|.|TRBJ2-7
CAGSQSATPTYEQYF
TGCGCCGGCAGCCAATCGGCGACACCGACCTACGAGCAGTACTTC
>.|TRBV5-1|TRBD1|TRBJ1-2
CASSFTGTGGFDYGYTF
TGCGCCAGCAGCTTCACCGGGACAGGGGGATTCGACTATGGCTACACCTTC
>.|TRBV2|.|TRBJ2-1
CAQWGGATNEQFF
TGTGCCCAATGGGGGGGGGCTACGAATGAGCAGTTCTTC